This T cell receptor (beta chain) was identified during a study of Graves' ophthalmopathy and Graves' hyperthyroidism. Patients were left out if they had other autoimmune diseases, uncontrolled infections, pregnancy or lactation. Symptoms, serum thyroxine and TRAb, thyroid ultrasound, and orbital computed tomography formed the diagnostic basis. It was from 8.5 to 10 ml of fresh peripheral blood that the PBMCs came. Amplified material comprised TCR beta CDR3 regions derived from RNA transcripts. Second-round multiplex PCR came after first-round RT-PCR with HTBI primers. TCRdb analysed the multiplex PCR reads with MiXCR anew, one entry per CDR3 protein. The sample holds approximately 500,000 distinct CDR3 sequences, roughly an eighth seen once. Germline V CDR1 and CDR2: MNHEY, SMNVEV (reference sequence). V shed 3 bases, J shed 7 bases, and the junction held 7 bases outside the gene matches. The length of the CDR3 is 14 residues.

This receptor was obtained from a woman in her 30s with Graves' ophthalmopathy. The chain couples TRBV27 to TRBJ2-7; the match to TRBD2 covers 9 bases. The sequenced sample was blood. The CDR3, as DNA: TGTGCCAGCAGTTTTGCGGGGGGGACGAGGGAGCAGTACTTC. The encoded protein is CASSFAGGTREQYF.